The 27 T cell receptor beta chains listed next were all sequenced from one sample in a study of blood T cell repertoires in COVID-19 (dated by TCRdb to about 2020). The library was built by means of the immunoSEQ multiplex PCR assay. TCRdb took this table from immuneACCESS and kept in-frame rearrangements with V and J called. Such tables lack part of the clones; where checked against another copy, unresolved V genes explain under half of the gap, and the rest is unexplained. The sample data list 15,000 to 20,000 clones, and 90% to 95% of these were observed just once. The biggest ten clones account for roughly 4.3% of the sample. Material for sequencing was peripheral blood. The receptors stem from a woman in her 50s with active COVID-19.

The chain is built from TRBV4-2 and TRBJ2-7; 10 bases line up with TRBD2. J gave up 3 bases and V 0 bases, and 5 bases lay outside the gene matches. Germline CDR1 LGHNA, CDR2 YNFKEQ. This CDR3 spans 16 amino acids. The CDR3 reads CASSQDILAGVYEQYF. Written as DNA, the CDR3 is TGTGCCAGCAGCCAAGATATCCTAGCGGGGGTCTACGAGCAGTACTTC.

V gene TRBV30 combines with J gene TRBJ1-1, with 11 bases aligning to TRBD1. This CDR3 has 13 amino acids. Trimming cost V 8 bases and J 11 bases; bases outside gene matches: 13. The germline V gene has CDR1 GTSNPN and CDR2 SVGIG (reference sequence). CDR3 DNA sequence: TGTGCCCGCCGGGACAGGGGGGTGTTTGAGGCTTTCTTT. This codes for CARRDRGVFEAFF.

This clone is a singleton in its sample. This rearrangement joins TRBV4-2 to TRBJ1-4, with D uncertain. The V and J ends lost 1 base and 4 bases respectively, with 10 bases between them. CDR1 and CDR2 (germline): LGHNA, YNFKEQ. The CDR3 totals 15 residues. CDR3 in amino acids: CASSQGKEINEKLFF. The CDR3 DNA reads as TGTGCCAGCAGCCAAGGGAAGGAGATTAATGAAAAACTGTTTTTT.

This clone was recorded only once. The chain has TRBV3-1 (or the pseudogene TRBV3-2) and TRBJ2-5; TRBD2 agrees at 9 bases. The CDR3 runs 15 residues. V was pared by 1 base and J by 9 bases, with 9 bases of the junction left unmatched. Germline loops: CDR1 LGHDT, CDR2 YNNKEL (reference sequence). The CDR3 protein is CASSQVGGRADSQYF. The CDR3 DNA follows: TGTGCCAGCAGCCAAGTTGGCGGGAGGGCCGACTCCCAGTACTTC.

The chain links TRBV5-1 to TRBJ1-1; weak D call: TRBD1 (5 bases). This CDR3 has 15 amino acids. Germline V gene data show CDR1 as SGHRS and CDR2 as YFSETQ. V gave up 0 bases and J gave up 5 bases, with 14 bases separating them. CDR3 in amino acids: CASSLDTGSGTEAFF. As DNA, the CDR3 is TGCGCCAGCAGCTTGGATACAGGATCTGGGACTGAAGCTTTCTTT.

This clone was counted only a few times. In DNA form, the CDR3 reads TGTGCCAGCAGCTTAAACGGAGCCTACGAGCAGTACTTC. Its translation is CASSLNGAYEQYF. The chain recombines TRBV5-8 with TRBJ2-7, with D hard to call. V was cut by 2 bases and J by 2 bases, with 8 bases left in between. Germline CDR1 and CDR2: SGHTS and YDEGEE. This CDR3 spans 13 amino acids. The variable domain in full, with the rest retrieved from reference TRBV5-8 and TRBJ2-7, is EAGVTQSPTHLIKTRGQQATLRCSPISGHTSVYWYQQALGLGLQFLLWYDEGEERNRGNFPPRFSGRQFPNYSSELNVNALELEDSALYLCASSLNGAYEQYFGPGTRLTVT.

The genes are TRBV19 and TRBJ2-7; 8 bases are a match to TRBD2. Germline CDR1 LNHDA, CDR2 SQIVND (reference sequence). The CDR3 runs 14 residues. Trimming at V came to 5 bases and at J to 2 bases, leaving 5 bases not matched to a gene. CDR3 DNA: TGTGCCAGTAGTCGGGGGGGGAACACCTACGAGCAGTACTTC. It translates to CASSRGGNTYEQYF.

CDR3 sequence (DNA): TGTGCCAGCAGCCCACAGCCAGGGGCAAATGGCTACACCTTC. As protein: CASSPQPGANGYTF. The J gene is TRBJ1-2, the V gene TRBV7-9; D is perhaps TRBD1 (6 bases). From germline, CDR1 is SEHNR and CDR2 FQNEAQ (reference sequence). This CDR3 has 14 residues. V lost 5 bases and J lost 6, with 16 bases in between.

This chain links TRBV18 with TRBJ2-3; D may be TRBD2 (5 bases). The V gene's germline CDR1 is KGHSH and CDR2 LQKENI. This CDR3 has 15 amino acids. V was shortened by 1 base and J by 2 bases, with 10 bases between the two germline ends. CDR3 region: CASSPQSGVTDTQYF. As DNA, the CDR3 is TGTGCCAGCTCACCACAATCCGGGGTCACAGATACGCAGTATTTT.

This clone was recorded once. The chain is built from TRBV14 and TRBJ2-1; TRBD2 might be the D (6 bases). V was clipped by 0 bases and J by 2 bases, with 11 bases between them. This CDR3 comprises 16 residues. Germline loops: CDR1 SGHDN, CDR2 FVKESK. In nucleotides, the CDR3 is TGTGCCAGCAGCCAAGAACCGGGAGTGCCCTACAATGAGCAGTTCTTC. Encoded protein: CASSQEPGVPYNEQFF.

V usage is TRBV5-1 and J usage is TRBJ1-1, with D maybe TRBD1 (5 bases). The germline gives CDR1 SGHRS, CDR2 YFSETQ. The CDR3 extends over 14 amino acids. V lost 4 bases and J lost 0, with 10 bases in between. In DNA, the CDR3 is TGCGCCAGCAGCCCCCGGGACTTGAACACTGAAGCTTTCTTT. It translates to CASSPRDLNTEAFF. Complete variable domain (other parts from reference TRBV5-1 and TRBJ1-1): KAGVTQTPRYLIKTRGQQVTLSCSPISGHRSVSWYQQTPGQGLQFLFEYFSETQRNKGNFPGRFSGRQFSNSRSEMNVSTLELGDSALYLCASSPRDLNTEAFFGQGTRLTVV.

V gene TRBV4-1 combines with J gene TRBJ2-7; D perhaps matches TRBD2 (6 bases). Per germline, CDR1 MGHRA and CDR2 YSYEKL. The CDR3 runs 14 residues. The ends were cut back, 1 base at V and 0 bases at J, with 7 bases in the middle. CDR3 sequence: CASSQGRGSYEQYF. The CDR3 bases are TGCGCCAGCAGCCAAGGGAGGGGCTCCTACGAGCAGTACTTC.

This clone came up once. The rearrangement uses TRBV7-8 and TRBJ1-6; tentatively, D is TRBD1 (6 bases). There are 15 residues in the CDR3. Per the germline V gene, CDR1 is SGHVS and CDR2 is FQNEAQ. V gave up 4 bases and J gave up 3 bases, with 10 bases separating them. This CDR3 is CASSSQGNYNSPLHF. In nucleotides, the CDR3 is TGTGCCAGCAGCTCTCAGGGGAACTATAATTCACCCCTCCACTTT.

CDR3 coding DNA: TGCGCCAGCAGTCAGGCACCGGCAACTAATGAAAAACTGTTTTTT. Translated, it gives CASSQAPATNEKLFF. J is TRBJ1-4 and V is TRBV5-1; unclear D gene. Trimming shortened V by 5 bases and J by 0 bases, and 11 bases separated the two germline ends. The CDR3 totals 15 residues. CDR1 and CDR2 from the germline V gene are SGHRS and YFSETQ.

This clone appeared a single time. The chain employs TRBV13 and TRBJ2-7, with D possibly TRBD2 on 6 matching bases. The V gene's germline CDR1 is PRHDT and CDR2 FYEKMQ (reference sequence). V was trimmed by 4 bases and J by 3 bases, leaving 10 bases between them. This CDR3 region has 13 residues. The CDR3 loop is CASSSGLLYEQYF. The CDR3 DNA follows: TGTGCCAGCAGCTCGGGACTTCTCTACGAGCAGTACTTC.

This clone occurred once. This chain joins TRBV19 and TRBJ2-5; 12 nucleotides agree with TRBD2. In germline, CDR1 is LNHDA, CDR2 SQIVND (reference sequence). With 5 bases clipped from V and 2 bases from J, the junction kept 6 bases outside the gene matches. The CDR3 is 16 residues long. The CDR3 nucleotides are TGTGCCAGTAGTGGGTCGACTAGCGGGAGACAAGAGACCCAGTACTTC. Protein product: CASSGSTSGRQETQYF. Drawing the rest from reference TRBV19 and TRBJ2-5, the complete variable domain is DGGITQSPKYLFRKEGQNVTLSCEQNLNHDAMYWYRQDPGQGLRLIYYSQIVNDFQKGDIAEGYSVSREKKESFPLTVTSAQKNPTAFYLCASSGSTSGRQETQYFGPGTRLLVL.

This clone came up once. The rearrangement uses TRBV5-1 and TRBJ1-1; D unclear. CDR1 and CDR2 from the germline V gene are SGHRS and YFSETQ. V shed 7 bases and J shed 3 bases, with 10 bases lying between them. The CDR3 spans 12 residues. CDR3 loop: CASGRQDTEAFF. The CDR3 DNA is TGCGCCAGCGGGCGCCAGGACACTGAAGCTTTCTTT.

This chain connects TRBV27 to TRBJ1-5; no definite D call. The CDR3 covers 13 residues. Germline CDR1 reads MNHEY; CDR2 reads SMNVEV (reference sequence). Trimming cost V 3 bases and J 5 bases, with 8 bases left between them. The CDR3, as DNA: TGTGCCAGCAGTTTCGGGGTCGATCAGCCCCAGCATTTT. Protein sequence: CASSFGVDQPQHF.

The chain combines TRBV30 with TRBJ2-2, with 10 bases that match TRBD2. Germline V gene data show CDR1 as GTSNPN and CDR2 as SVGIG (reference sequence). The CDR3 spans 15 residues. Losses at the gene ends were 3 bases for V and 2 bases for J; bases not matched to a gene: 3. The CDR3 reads CAWRLAGSNTGELFF. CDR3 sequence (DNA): TGTGCCTGGAGACTAGCGGGGAGTAACACCGGGGAGCTGTTTTTT.

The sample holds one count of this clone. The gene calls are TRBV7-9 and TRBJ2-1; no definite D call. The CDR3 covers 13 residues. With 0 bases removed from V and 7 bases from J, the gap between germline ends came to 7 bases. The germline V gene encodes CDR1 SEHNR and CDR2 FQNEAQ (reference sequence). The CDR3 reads CASSLANENEQFF. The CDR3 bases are TGTGCCAGCAGCTTAGCCAATGAGAATGAGCAGTTCTTC.

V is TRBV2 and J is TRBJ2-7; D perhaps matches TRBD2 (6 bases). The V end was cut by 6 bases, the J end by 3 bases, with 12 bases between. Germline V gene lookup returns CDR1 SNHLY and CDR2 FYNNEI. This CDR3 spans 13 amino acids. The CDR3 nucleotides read TGTGCCAGCAGAGCCGTGACTAGCTACGAGCAGTACTTC. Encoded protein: CASRAVTSYEQYF.

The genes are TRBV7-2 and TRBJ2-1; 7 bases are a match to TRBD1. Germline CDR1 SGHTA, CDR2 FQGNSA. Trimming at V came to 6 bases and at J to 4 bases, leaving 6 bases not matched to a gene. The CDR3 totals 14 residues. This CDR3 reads CASSSPGQYNEQFF. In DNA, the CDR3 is TGTGCCAGCAGTTCGCCGGGACAGTACAATGAGCAGTTCTTC.

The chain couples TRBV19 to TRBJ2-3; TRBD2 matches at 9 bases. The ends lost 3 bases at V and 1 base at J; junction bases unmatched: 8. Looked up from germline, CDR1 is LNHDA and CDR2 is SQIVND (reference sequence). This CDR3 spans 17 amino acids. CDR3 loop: CASSIPLAGYRTDTQYF. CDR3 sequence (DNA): TGTGCCAGTAGTATCCCCCTAGCGGGATACCGCACAGATACGCAGTATTTT.

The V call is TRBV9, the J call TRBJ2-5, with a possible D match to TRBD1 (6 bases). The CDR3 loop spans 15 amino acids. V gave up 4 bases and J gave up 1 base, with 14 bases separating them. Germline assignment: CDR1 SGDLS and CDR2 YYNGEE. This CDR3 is CASSPRQQGQETQYF. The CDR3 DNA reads TGTGCCAGCAGCCCACGCCAACAGGGCCAAGAGACCCAGTACTTC. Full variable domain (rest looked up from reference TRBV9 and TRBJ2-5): DSGVTQTPKHLITATGQRVTLRCSPRSGDLSVYWYQQSLDQGLQFLIQYYNGEERAKGNILERFSAQQFPDLHSELNLSSLELGDSALYFCASSPRQQGQETQYFGPGTRLLVL.

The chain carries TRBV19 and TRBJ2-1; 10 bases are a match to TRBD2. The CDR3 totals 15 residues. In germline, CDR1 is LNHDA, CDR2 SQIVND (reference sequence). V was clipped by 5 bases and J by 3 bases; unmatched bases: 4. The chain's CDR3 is CASSSLAGVYNEQFF. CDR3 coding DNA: TGTGCCAGTAGTTCTCTAGCGGGAGTCTACAATGAGCAGTTCTTC.

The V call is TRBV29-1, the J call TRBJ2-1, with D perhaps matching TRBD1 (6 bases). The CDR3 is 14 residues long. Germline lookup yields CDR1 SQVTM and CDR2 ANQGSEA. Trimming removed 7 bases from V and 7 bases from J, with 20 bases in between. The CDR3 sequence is CSGAQGTARNEQFF. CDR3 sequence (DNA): TGCAGCGGTGCTCAGGGGACGGCGCGGAATGAGCAGTTCTTC.

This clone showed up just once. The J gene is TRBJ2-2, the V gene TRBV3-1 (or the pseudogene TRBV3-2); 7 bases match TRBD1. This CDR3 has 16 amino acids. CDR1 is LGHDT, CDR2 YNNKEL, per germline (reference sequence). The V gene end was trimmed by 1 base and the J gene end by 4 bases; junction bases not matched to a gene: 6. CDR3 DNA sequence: TGTGCCAGCAGCCAAGTCTACAGGGGCAGCACCGGGGAGCTGTTTTTT. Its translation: CASSQVYRGSTGELFF.